Sequencing of this T cell receptor beta chain was carried out in a study of cytomegalovirus exposure and HLA in healthy donors. CDR1 is SGHRS, CDR2 YFSETQ, per germline. The CDR3 sequence is 13 residues long. V gave up 4 bases and J gave up 4 bases, with 9 bases separating them. Study-wide results and caveats: More clonal expansion characterized HLA-associated TCR beta chains than equally common others in a later analysis. Testing in vitro showed three CMV-associated chains specific for CMV antigens. A later look showed TCR association rates differing by HLA locus, highest for DRB1 and lowest for HLA-C.

This clone was picked up a small number of times. What it binds is unknown. The PCR ran on 60 Vbeta and 13 Jbeta primers. Authors' analysis steps: An analysis performed later counted 75 million to 80 million unique TCR beta chains (roughly 11 million of them shared). Assay: immunoSEQ multiplex PCR; the TCRdb copy retains only in-frame clones and omits some. V, J and clone size reflect that table, while D and trimming were determined from the DNA. This table holds 50,000 or so clones, over 75% found once. This sequence joins TRBV5-1 and TRBJ1-5; D is uncertain. The sample taken for sequencing was PBMCs. This receptor was taken from a boy aged 5-17 years in good health and CMV-seropositive. The CDR3, as DNA: TGCGCCAGCAGCCTGGACGGTAATCAGCCCCAGCATTTT. Protein: CASSLDGNQPQHF.